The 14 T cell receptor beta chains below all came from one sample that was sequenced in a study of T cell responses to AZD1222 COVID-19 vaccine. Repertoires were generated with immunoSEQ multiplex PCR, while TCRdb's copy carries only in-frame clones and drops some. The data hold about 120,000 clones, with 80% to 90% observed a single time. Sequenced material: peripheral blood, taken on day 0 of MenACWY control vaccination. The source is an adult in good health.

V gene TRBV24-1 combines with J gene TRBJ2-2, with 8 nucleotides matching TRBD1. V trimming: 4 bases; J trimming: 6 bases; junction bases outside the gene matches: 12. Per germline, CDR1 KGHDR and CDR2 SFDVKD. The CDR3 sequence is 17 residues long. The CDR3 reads CATSDRRRTGSSGELFF. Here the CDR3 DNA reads TGTGCCACCAGTGACCGTCGGAGGACAGGGAGTTCCGGGGAGCTGTTTTTT.

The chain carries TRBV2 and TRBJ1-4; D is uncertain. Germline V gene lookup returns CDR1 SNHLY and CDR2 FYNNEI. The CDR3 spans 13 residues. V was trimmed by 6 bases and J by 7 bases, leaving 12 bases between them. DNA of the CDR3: TGTGCCAGCAGGGCAACTATCAGTGAAAAACTGTTTTTT. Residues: CASRATISEKLFF.

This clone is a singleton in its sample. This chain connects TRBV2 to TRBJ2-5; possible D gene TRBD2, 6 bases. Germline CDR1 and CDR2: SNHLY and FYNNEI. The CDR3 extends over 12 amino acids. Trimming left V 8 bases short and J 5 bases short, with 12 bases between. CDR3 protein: CASRLDGETQYF. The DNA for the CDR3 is TGTGCCAGCCGACTAGACGGGGAGACCCAGTACTTC.

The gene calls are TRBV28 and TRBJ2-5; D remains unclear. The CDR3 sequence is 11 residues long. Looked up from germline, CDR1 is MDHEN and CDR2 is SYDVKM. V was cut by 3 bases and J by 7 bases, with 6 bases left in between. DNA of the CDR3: TGTGCCAGCAGTTTGAGCAGGACCCAGTACTTC. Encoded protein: CASSLSRTQYF. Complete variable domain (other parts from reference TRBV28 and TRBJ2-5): DVKVTQSSRYLVKRTGEKVFLECVQDMDHENMFWYRQDPGLGLRLIYFSYDVKMKEKGDIPEGYSVSREKKERFSLILESASTNQTSMYLCASSLSRTQYFGPGTRLLVL.

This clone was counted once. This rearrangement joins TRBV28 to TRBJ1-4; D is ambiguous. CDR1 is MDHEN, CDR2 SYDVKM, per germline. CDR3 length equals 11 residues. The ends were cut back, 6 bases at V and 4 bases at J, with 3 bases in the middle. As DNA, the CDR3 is TGTGCCAGCAGCGTTAATGAAAAACTGTTTTTT. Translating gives CASSVNEKLFF.

This CDR3 reads CAGVPDSQTEAFF. The CDR3 DNA reads TGTGCCGGGGTTCCAGACAGCCAAACTGAAGCTTTCTTT. The chain combines TRBV2 with TRBJ1-1; D may be TRBD1 (5 bases). The CDR3 sequence is 13 residues long. Trimming shortened V by 11 bases and J by 5 bases, and 18 bases separated the two germline ends. Germline V lookup: CDR1 SNHLY, CDR2 FYNNEI.

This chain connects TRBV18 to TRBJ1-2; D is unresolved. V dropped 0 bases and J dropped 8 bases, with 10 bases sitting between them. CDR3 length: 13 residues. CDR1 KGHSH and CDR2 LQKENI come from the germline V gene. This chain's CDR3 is CASSPPAGSGYTF. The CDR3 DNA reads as TGTGCCAGCTCACCACCGGCGGGTTCGGGCTACACCTTC.

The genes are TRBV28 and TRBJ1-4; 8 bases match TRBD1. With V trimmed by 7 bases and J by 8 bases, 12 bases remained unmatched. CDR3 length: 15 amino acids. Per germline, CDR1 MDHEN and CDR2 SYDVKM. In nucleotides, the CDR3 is TGTGCCAGCATCTCCCCAACAGGGGGAGGCGAAAAACTGTTTTTT. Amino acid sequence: CASISPTGGGEKLFF.

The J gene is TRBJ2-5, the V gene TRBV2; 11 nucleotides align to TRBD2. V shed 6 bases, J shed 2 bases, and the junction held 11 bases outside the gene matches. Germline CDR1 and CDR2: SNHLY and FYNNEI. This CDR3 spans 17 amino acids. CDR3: CASREDSSGGTQETQYF. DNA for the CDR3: TGTGCCAGCAGAGAGGATTCTAGCGGGGGGACACAAGAGACCCAGTACTTC.

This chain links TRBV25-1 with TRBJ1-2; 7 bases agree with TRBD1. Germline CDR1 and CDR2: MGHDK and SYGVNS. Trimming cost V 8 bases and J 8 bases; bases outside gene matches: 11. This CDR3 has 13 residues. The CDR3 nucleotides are TGTGCCAGCGCCACCCACAGGGGAGACGGCTACACCTTC. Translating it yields CASATHRGDGYTF.

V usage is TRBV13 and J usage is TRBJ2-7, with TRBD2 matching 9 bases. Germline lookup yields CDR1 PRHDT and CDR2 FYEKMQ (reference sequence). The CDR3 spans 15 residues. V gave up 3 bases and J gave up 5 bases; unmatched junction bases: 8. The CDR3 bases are TGTGCCAGCAGCTTCCTCGCGGGGGGGCCGGACGAGCAGTACTTC. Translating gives CASSFLAGGPDEQYF.

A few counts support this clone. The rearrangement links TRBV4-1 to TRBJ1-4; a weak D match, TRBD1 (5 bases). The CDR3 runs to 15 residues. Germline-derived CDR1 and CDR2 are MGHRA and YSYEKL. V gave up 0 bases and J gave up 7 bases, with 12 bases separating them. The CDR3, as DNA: TGCGCCAGCAGCCAAGACGCTAATAGGGGTGAAAAACTGTTTTTT. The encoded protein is CASSQDANRGEKLFF.

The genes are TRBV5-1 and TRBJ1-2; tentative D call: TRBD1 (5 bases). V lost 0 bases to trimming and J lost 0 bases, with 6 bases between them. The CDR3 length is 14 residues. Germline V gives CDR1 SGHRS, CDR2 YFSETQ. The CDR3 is CASSLGGTNYGYTF. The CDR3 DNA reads TGCGCCAGCAGCTTGGGGGGGACTAACTATGGCTACACCTTC. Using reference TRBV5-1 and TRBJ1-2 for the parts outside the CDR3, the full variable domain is KAGVTQTPRYLIKTRGQQVTLSCSPISGHRSVSWYQQTPGQGLQFLFEYFSETQRNKGNFPGRFSGRQFSNSRSEMNVSTLELGDSALYLCASSLGGTNYGYTFGSGTRLTVV.

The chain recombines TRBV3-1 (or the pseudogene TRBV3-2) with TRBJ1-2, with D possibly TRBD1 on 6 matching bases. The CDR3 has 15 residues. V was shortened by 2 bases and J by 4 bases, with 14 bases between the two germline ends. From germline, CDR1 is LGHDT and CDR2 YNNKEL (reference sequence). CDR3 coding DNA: TGTGCCAGCAGCCAACTACTTGGACAGATCTATGGCTACACCTTC. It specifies CASSQLLGQIYGYTF.